The sequence of this T cell receptor (beta chain) was determined in a study of graft-versus-host responses after intestinal transplantation (dated by TCRdb to the early 2020s). Background on the whole study: The transplants that recipients got were multivisceral, liver-intestinal, or isolated intestinal. Bulk TCR-beta CDR3 sequencing was used to track graft-versus-host and host-versus-graft alloreactive T cell clones in the graft, circulation and bone marrow after intestinal transplantation. Rather than being sequenced by the commercial service, samples from a few later patients were sequenced in-house on an Illumina MiSeq and processed with MiXCR. All recipients received anti-thymocyte globulin induction followed by maintenance tacrolimus and steroids for roughly 3 years. A cohort of under 30 intestinal transplant recipients, including one retransplant, was enrolled, and a few patients lacking pretransplant specimens were excluded. Alloreactive clones were identified by sequencing pre-transplant mixed lymphocyte reaction products and comparing these products with unstimulated pre-transplant donor and recipient T cells. Donor T cell macrochimerism was defined as a peak of at least 4% donor T cells among recipient peripheral blood mononuclear cells. Beyond this particular receptor, the publication reports: Early after transplant, peak levels of circulating GvH clones were found to be associated with declines in HvG clones. The relatively low number and heterogeneity of intestinal transplant patients limited the conclusions. High GvH to HvG T cell clonal ratios were observed in the allografts of patients with donor T cell macrochimerism. GvH clones were detected in recipient bone marrow, and some of these GvH clones were observed earlier in ileal mucosa or blood, consistent with an intestinal mucosal origin.

The germline V gene specifies SGHRS as CDR1 and YFSETQ as CDR2. Including the terminal cysteine and phenylalanine, the CDR3 comprises 15 residues. The read is trimmed to its CDR3 DNA, 45 bases read in frame from base 1. V loses 0 bases of germline sequence and J loses 2 bases, and the interval between the two ends is 11 bases. Sample time point, as interpreted from the label and publication: cells obtained before transplantation from donor or recipient. CD3+CD4+ and CD3+CD8+ populations were FACS-sorted from unstimulated pre-transplant donor and recipient cells taken from spleen or lymph nodes. About this clone: Its antigen is still unknown. The sample holds no much larger clone one base away, and base qualities are not on file.

Library generation was performed with the immunoSEQ multiplex PCR assay. In most patients, genomic DNA was isolated using the Qiagen DNeasy Blood and Tissue Kit and sent frozen to Adaptive Biotechnologies for TCR sequencing. Adaptive Biotechnologies carried out high-throughput TCR-beta CDR3 sequencing of genomic DNA for most patients. The published analysis was carried out like this. TCR sequencing data for roughly 20 patients were retrieved from Adaptive's ImmunoSEQ software; three other patients were processed with MiXCR and VDJtools. To correct CD4 versus CD8 sorting errors, any sequence found in both subsets at a frequency ratio below 5:1 was removed. CDR3 nucleotide sequences shared between donor and recipient were removed because their origin could not be assigned. At least 2-fold expansion over unstimulated cells and a minimum CFSE-low frequency of 0.002% (template counts) or 0.001% (read counts) were required for clones to be classified as alloreactive. Clones were considered mappable if detected in sequenced pre-transplant spleen, lymph node, or MLR CFSE-low populations of the donor or recipient. The cumulative frequency of alloreactive clones was calculated as a percentage of all sequences, weighted by copy number. As stored in TCRdb, this immuneACCESS dataset retains in-frame rearrangements with V and J assigned. A fraction of the clones does not appear; measured against another copy, unresolved V genes explain less than half of the discrepancy, and the remainder lacks a known reason. For V, J and clone size, that table is used; D and trimming come from the DNA. This sample holds about 120,000 clones; 90% to 95% were observed only once. Around 0.12% of the sample is held by the ten biggest clonotypes.

Here the sequenced sample was unstimulated CD4+ T cells sorted from spleen or lymph node cells, taken before intestinal transplant. The TCR originated in a human donor who received an intestinal transplant. The chain uses TRBV5-1 and TRBJ1-1, with the D gene uncertain. DNA sequence: TGCGCCAGCAGCTTGGGTGGCATCGGAAACACTGAAGCTTTCTTT. The resulting protein is CASSLGGIGNTEAFF. The entire variable domain, with the stretches around the CDR3 drawn from the reference TRBV5-1 and TRBJ1-1 proteins, is KAGVTQTPRYLIKTRGQQVTLSCSPISGHRSVSWYQQTPGQGLQFLFEYFSETQRNKGNFPGRFSGRQFSNSRSEMNVSTLELGDSALYLCASSLGGIGNTEAFFGQGTRLTVV.